The 20 T cell receptor beta chains listed next were all sequenced from one sample in a study of shared clonotypes between healthy human individuals. Terminally differentiated effector memory CD45RA+ cells were left out of the naive CD8 fraction, which was CD45RO-negative and positively selected for CCR7. The assay was immunoSEQ multiplex PCR, and TCRdb's table has in-frame clones only and misses some. Of under 1 million clones in the sample, about 97% were seen once. Sequenced sample: naive CD8+ T cells sorted from blood. Source of these receptors: a man aged 30 to 45 in good health.

V usage is TRBV5-1 and J usage is TRBJ1-1, with 10 nucleotides matching TRBD1. V gave up 4 bases and J gave up 0 bases; unmatched junction bases: 6. CDR1 and CDR2 from the germline V gene are SGHRS and YFSETQ. CDR3 length: 16 residues. The CDR3 DNA follows: TGCGCCAGCAGCCAAAGACAGGGGGCAATGAACACTGAAGCTTTCTTT. It yields the protein CASSQRQGAMNTEAFF.

This clone was seen only once. This chain connects TRBV6-6 to TRBJ2-7; D might be TRBD2 (7 bases). Germline lookup yields CDR1 MNHNY and CDR2 SVGAGI (reference sequence). The length of the CDR3 is 15 residues. The V and J ends lost 3 bases and 8 bases respectively, with 20 bases between them. CDR3 sequence: CASSYSLQQGGQQYF. The CDR3 DNA reads TGTGCCAGCAGTTATTCACTACAACAGGGAGGGCAGCAGTACTTC.

The CDR3 loop is CASRYDRGNYEQYF. The CDR3 bases are TGTGCCAGCAGATACGACAGGGGGAATTACGAGCAGTACTTC. The V gene is TRBV6-1, the J gene TRBJ2-7; 9 positions match TRBD1. The CDR3 is made up of 14 amino acids. The ends lost 6 bases at V and 4 bases at J; junction bases unmatched: 7. Germline V gene sequence: CDR1 MNHNS, CDR2 SASEGT.

The genes are TRBV29-1 and TRBJ2-1; D may be TRBD1 (6 bases). The CDR3 spans 12 residues. V lost 5 bases, J lost 8 bases, and 13 bases lay in between. Germline V lookup: CDR1 SQVTM, CDR2 ANQGSEA. The CDR3 coding sequence is TGCAGCGTTCCCTGGGGGCTACATGAGCAGTTCTTC. Translating gives CSVPWGLHEQFF.

CDR3 residues: CASSPTLAEYNEQFF. The CDR3 nucleotides read TGTGCCAGCAGCCCTACCCTAGCGGAATACAATGAGCAGTTCTTC. This chain uses TRBV5-4 with TRBJ2-1; the match to TRBD2 covers 7 bases. CDR3 size: 15 residues. Germline loops: CDR1 SGHNT, CDR2 YYREEE (reference sequence). With V trimmed by 4 bases and J by 4 bases, 8 bases remained unmatched.

V is TRBV19 and J is TRBJ2-1; 12 bases fit TRBD2. Germline CDR1 and CDR2: LNHDA and SQIVND (reference sequence). The J segment lost 8 bases and the V segment lost 5 bases, leaving 10 bases of the junction unmatched. The length of the CDR3 is 16 residues. This chain's CDR3 is CASSGTSGLKVDEQFF. The CDR3 region has the DNA TGTGCCAGTAGTGGGACTAGCGGGCTCAAGGTAGATGAGCAGTTCTTC.

The chain couples TRBV19 to TRBJ2-4; 7 nucleotides line up with TRBD1. This CDR3 is 19 amino acids long. CDR1 is LNHDA, CDR2 SQIVND, per germline (reference sequence). The trim removed 4 bases at V and 0 bases at J, leaving 15 bases unmatched. As DNA, the CDR3 is TGTGCCAGTAGTACCCGGACAGGAGGTCTCTATCTAGCCAAAAACATTCAGTACTTC. It translates to CASSTRTGGLYLAKNIQYF.

This rearrangement joins TRBV4-1 to TRBJ2-5, with D possibly matching TRBD2 (5 bases). Trimming took off 3 bases at V and 1 base at J, with 9 bases between the two ends. The CDR3 consists of 14 residues. Germline V gives CDR1 MGHRA, CDR2 YSYEKL. The CDR3 DNA reads TGCGCCAGCAGCCAGGGAGACCCCCAAGAGACCCAGTACTTC. Translating gives CASSQGDPQETQYF.

The chain combines TRBV28 with TRBJ2-2; 8 bases align to TRBD1. With 5 bases clipped from V and 8 bases from J, the junction kept 4 bases outside the gene matches. Germline V gives CDR1 MDHEN, CDR2 SYDVKM. CDR3 size: 13 residues. The CDR3 loop is CASSGQGTGELFF. CDR3 sequence (DNA): TGTGCCAGCAGTGGACAGGGTACGGGGGAGCTGTTTTTT.

Note on this clone: The same CDR3 can be traced to other DNA sequences in this sample. The chain has TRBV19 and TRBJ2-7; tentative D call: TRBD1 (6 bases). V was shortened by 0 bases and J by 6 bases, with 9 bases between the two germline ends. The CDR3 has 13 amino acids. Germline V gene lookup returns CDR1 LNHDA and CDR2 SQIVND (reference sequence). The CDR3 region is CASSIDLGAEQYF. DNA for the CDR3: TGTGCCAGTAGTATAGATTTGGGGGCCGAGCAGTACTTC.

This chain uses TRBV2 with TRBJ2-1, with D possibly matching TRBD1 (6 bases). The V gene's germline CDR1 is SNHLY and CDR2 FYNNEI. With 4 bases removed from V and 9 bases from J, the gap between germline ends came to 13 bases. This CDR3 has 13 amino acids. As DNA, the CDR3 is TGTGCCAGCAGTGGCGGCAGGGGAACTGAGCAGTTCTTC. Protein product: CASSGGRGTEQFF.

This clone was detected once. V gene TRBV27 combines with J gene TRBJ2-3; D remains ambiguous. Germline V gives CDR1 MNHEY, CDR2 SMNVEV (reference sequence). CDR3 size: 12 residues. V was shortened by 3 bases and J by 5 bases, with 6 bases between the two germline ends. CDR3 sequence reads: CASSFVLDTQYF. For the CDR3, the DNA is TGTGCCAGCAGTTTCGTGTTAGATACGCAGTATTTT.

J is TRBJ2-7 and V is TRBV5-4; 11 nucleotides line up with TRBD1. J lost 6 bases, V lost 0 bases, and 5 bases had no gene match. The CDR3 spans 15 residues. Germline V CDR1 and CDR2: SGHNT, YYREEE (reference sequence). CDR3 sequence: CASSLEGQGAREQYF. For the CDR3, the DNA is TGTGCCAGCAGCTTGGAAGGACAGGGGGCGCGCGAGCAGTACTTC.

The chain joins TRBV27 to TRBJ2-7; tentative D call: TRBD1 (6 bases). Germline assignment: CDR1 MNHEY and CDR2 SMNVEV (reference sequence). With 5 bases removed from V and 2 bases from J, the gap between germline ends came to 16 bases. The CDR3 covers 15 residues. CDR3 amino acids: CASSLRQVQTYEQYF. CDR3 DNA: TGTGCCAGCAGTCTTCGACAGGTGCAAACCTACGAGCAGTACTTC.

The chain carries TRBV6-5 and TRBJ2-7; D tentatively reads TRBD1 or TRBD2 (5 bases each). Germline lookup yields CDR1 MNHEY and CDR2 SVGAGI. The CDR3 loop spans 15 amino acids. Between the trimmed V and J ends, which lost 6 bases and 3 bases, there was a span of 18 bases. Here the CDR3 reads CASRGEWDGYYEQYF. In nucleotides, the CDR3 is TGTGCCAGCAGAGGAGAGTGGGACGGTTACTACGAGCAGTACTTC.

The chain links TRBV7-8 to TRBJ1-4; D perhaps matches TRBD1 (5 bases). Trimming shortened V by 4 bases and J by 3 bases, and 12 bases separated the two germline ends. This CDR3 region has 15 residues. Per the germline V gene, CDR1 is SGHVS and CDR2 is FQNEAQ. The CDR3: CASSSLRGPNEKLFF. CDR3 nucleotides: TGTGCCAGCAGCTCCCTGCGGGGCCCTAATGAAAAACTGTTTTTT.

The rearrangement joins TRBV5-1 to TRBJ2-7; TRBD2 agrees at 13 bases. Trimming took 4 bases from V and 2 from J; bases not matched to a gene: 12. The CDR3 consists of 18 residues. The germline V gene has CDR1 SGHRS and CDR2 YFSETQ. CDR3: CASSLGTSGVRDTYEQYF. The CDR3 DNA reads as TGCGCCAGCAGCCTAGGGACTAGCGGGGTCCGCGATACCTACGAGCAGTACTTC.

About this clone itself: This specimen includes other DNA sequences encoding the same CDR3. The V gene is TRBV9, the J gene TRBJ2-1; possible D gene TRBD1, 6 bases. The CDR3 loop spans 12 amino acids. The ends were cut back, 0 bases at V and 8 bases at J, with 6 bases in the middle. From germline, CDR1 is SGDLS and CDR2 YYNGEE. The CDR3 bases are TGTGCCAGCAGCGTAGAGGGGGATGAGCAGTTCTTC. It yields the protein CASSVEGDEQFF.

The chain has TRBV11-2 and TRBJ2-1, with no clear D. The CDR3 length is 17 residues. V lost 1 base to trimming and J lost 0 bases, with 13 bases between them. The V gene's germline CDR1 is SGHAT and CDR2 FQNNGV. The CDR3 DNA is TGTGCCAGCAGCTTAGCTGGGCGGAAAAGCTCCTACAATGAGCAGTTCTTC. As protein: CASSLAGRKSSYNEQFF.

The chain is built from TRBV7-8 and TRBJ2-7; D call uncertain. The CDR3 runs to 14 residues. V lost 1 base and J lost 3, with 10 bases in between. CDR1 and CDR2 from the germline V gene are SGHVS and FQNEAQ. CDR3: CASSLDRPLYEQYF. The CDR3 DNA reads as TGTGCCAGCAGCTTAGACCGGCCCCTCTACGAGCAGTACTTC.